Following are 6 T cell receptor beta chains from one sample sequenced in a study of metastatic and nonmetastatic thyroid tumors. Using MiXCR, TCRdb reanalyzed the PCR reads. Of about 40,000 clones listed, 25% to 30% are singletons. No patient received treatment before thyroid surgery. What was sequenced was blood. The receptor set was obtained from a male donor with papillary thyroid cancer or a benign thyroid nodule (not recorded which). Some clones in this sample may be carry-over from other donors' samples.

The chain carries TRBV11-2 and TRBJ2-6; D is unclear. The CDR3 loop spans 16 amino acids. Between the trimmed V and J ends, which lost 1 base and 3 bases, there was a span of 10 bases. The germline gives CDR1 SGHAT, CDR2 FQNNGV. The CDR3 region is CASSLGMVVGANVLTF. In DNA form, the CDR3 reads TGTGCCAGCAGCTTAGGCATGGTTGTTGGGGCCAACGTCCTGACTTTC.

Remarks on this clone: Mismatch with germline at one junction end may stem from a read error. This chain connects TRBV20-1 to TRBJ2-2; D is possibly TRBD2 (6 bases). The CDR3 extends over 16 amino acids. In germline, CDR1 is DFQATT, CDR2 SNEGSKA (reference sequence). CDR3 sequence (DNA): TGCAGTTCTAGGGACTTGAGTTCTTTGGGCACCGGGGAGCTGTTTTTT. Encoded protein: CSSRDLSSLGTGELFF.

This rearrangement joins TRBV4-2 to TRBJ1-2; D gene unclear. In germline, CDR1 is LGHNA, CDR2 YNFKEQ. Trimming shortened V by 3 bases and J by 0 bases, and 11 bases separated the two germline ends. The CDR3 sequence is 15 residues long. CDR3 protein: CASSHGSPSNYGYTF. Here the CDR3 DNA reads TGTGCCAGCAGCCACGGGTCCCCCTCTAACTATGGCTACACCTTC.

The rearrangement links TRBV12-3 or TRBV12-4 to TRBJ2-7, with TRBD1 matching over 8 bases. Germline trimming cut 2 bases from V and 6 bases from J; bases unmatched to any gene: 12. This CDR3 has 16 residues. CDR3 protein: CASSLWGQGAFGEQYF. The CDR3 coding sequence is TGTGCCAGCAGTTTATGGGGGCAGGGGGCTTTCGGCGAGCAGTACTTC.

This clone was detected ten times or more. One end of the junction does not line up with germline, which may come from a read error. Other nucleotide sequences from this sample produce the same CDR3. The rearrangement links TRBV30 to TRBJ1-5, with a weak D call TRBD1 (6 bases). CDR1 and CDR2 (germline): GTSNPN, SVGIG (reference sequence). The CDR3 consists of 15 residues. The CDR3, as DNA: TGTGCATGGAGTTGGAGACAGGCTAGCAATCAGCCCCAGCATTTT. It specifies CAWSWRQASNQPQHF.

Note on this clone: A read error may explain this, as a much larger clone is one base away. This rearrangement joins TRBV4-2 to TRBJ2-3; a possible D gene is TRBD1 (6 bases). The CDR3 length is 16 residues. From germline, CDR1 is LGHNA and CDR2 YNFKEQ. DNA of the CDR3: TGTGCCAGCAGCCTAGGATCAGGGGCTGGCACATATACGCAGTATTTT. Its translation is CASSLGSGAGTYTQYF.